This record looks at one T cell receptor (beta chain) sequence and its context. The antigen is undetermined. The data were obtained in a study of shared clonotypes between healthy human individuals. General study points: Few donors limited the genetic and exposure-history diversity represented.

The germline gives CDR1 MDHEN, CDR2 SYDVKM. The CDR3 is 16 amino acids. Unmatched junction bases numbered 9, after V lost 7 bases and J lost 10 bases. Repertoires were generated with immunoSEQ multiplex PCR, while TCRdb's copy carries only in-frame clones and drops some. The data hold a few hundred thousand clones, with approximately 97% observed a single time. The donor population consisted of healthy HIV-negative adults with no recent acute infections or vaccinations. The specimen was naive CD4+ T cells sorted from blood. Subset in this sample: CD45RA+ positively selected. The rearrangement joins TRBV28 to TRBJ2-2; TRBD2 matches 16 bases. This sequence originates from a woman aged 25 to 39 in good health. The CDR3 region is CASILGLAGGPEELFF. In DNA form, the CDR3 reads TGTGCCAGCATTCTGGGACTAGCGGGAGGGCCAGAGGAGCTGTTTTTT.